This T cell receptor (beta chain) came from a study of CD8+ T cells in alopecia areata. Overall study context: The drug, oral tofacitinib, was given to treated patients at 5 to 10 mg twice daily.

RNA extraction was followed by reverse transcription into cDNA, which acted as the sequencing template. Libraries were prepared by immunoSEQ multiplex PCR; TCRdb keeps only in-frame clonotypes and omits some of them. The data hold 150,000 or so clones, with less than 80% observed a single time. PBMC-derived CD4+ and CD8+ T cells were sorted. This CDR3 is 15 amino acids long. Germline CDR1 reads LNHNV; CDR2 reads YYDKDF (reference sequence). Trimming took 3 bases from V and 3 from J; bases not matched to a gene: 6. This clonotype was obtained from a human donor with alopecia areata. V and J are TRBV15 and TRBJ2-7, with TRBD1 identical over 9 bases. Sequences were derived from CD8+ T cells sorted from blood, sampled at week 0. As DNA, the CDR3 is TGTGCCACCAGCAGGGGACAGGGCATTCGCTACGAGCAGTACTTC. As protein: CATSRGQGIRYEQYF.